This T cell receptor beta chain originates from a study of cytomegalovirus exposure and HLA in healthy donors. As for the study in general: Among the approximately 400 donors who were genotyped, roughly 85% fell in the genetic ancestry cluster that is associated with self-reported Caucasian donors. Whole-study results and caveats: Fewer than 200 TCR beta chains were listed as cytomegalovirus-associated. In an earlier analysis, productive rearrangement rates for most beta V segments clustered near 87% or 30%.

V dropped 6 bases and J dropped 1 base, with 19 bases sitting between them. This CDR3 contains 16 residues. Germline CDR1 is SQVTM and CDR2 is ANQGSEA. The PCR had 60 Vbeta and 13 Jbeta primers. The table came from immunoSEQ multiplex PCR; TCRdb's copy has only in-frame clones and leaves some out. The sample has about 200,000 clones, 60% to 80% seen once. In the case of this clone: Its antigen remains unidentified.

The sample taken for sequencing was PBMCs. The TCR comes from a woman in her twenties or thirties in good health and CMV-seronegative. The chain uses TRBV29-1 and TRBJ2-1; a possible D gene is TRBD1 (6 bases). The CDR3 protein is CSVQGTFRESYNEQFF. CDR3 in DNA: TGCAGCGTCCAGGGGACATTCCGGGAATCCTACAATGAGCAGTTCTTC.